This T cell receptor (beta chain) was sequenced for a study of vaccination and CD4 T cells after COVID-19. Researchers used the Oncomine TCR Beta short-read assay to sequence DNA from cultured CD4+ T cells. Each CDR3 protein is one row after TCRdb ran MiXCR on the PCR reads. The repertoire holds under 25,000 distinct CDR3 sequences, 60% to 80% seen once, with less than 10% in the top ten. Points from the study as a whole: Counts of SARS-CoV-2-reactive clonotypes had a median that went from approximately 23 to 38, a nonsignificant change.

Regarding this clonotype: Its antigen is not identified. One junction end disagrees with the germline gene, perhaps due to a read error.

This CDR3 is built from 14 residues. Germline V gene lookup returns CDR1 DFQATT and CDR2 SNEGSKA (reference sequence). Described treatment: roughly 10-day PBMC culture with coronavirus spike peptide pools or control peptides (ViraFEST assay). The TCR originated in a human donor who had recovered from COVID-19. The sequenced material came from CD4+ T cells from blood, cultured in vitro. The chain employs TRBV20-1 and TRBJ2-7; 10 nucleotides match TRBD2. The CDR3, as DNA: TGTAGTGCTAGAGATTGGACTAGCGGCTACGAGCAGTACTTC. Protein product: CSARDWTSGYEQYF.